The rows below give T cell receptor beta chains drawn from one sample of a study of CD8+ T cells in alopecia areata. The protocol was immunoSEQ multiplex PCR, while the TCRdb copy is restricted to in-frame clones and leaves out a portion. The repertoire includes 120,000 or so clones, 35% to 40% of them detected once, and 3.1% sits in the top ten. The specimen was CD4+ T cells sorted from blood. These receptors originate from a human donor with alopecia areata. Both conserved end residues are part of each CDR3. The order of the fields is J gene, clone size, D gene, V gene, CDR3 length, CDR3 DNA, CDR3 protein. A D gene is named only where the DNA matches it firmly. The listing skips clone size in some rows; elsewhere it reads once, few, many or a size class.

TRBJ2-1 . TRBD2 TRBV5-1 15 TGCGCCAGCAATCCCGGACTAGCGGGTGAGGATGAGCAGTTCTTC CASNPGLAGEDEQFF
TRBJ2-3 few TRBD1 TRBV2 16 TGTGCCAGCAGTGAAGGACGACAGGGGCCCTCGGGTACGCAGTATTTT CASSEGRQGPSGTQYF
TRBJ2-7 . TRBD2 TRBV30 12 TGTGCCGGAGCGGGACGCATCAACGAGCAGTACTTC CAGAGRINEQYF
TRBJ2-7 few . TRBV28 14 TGTGCCAGCAGTTTAGGGGCCAGGGTCTACGAGCAGTACTTC CASSLGARVYEQYF
TRBJ1-5 . . TRBV5-1 13 TGCGCCAGCAGCTTCAGGGCGAATCAGCCCCAGCATTTT CASSFRANQPQHF
TRBJ2-3 few TRBD2 TRBV9 16 TGTGCCAGCAGCCCAGAGGGGACTAGCAGCACAGATACGCAGTATTTT CASSPEGTSSTDTQYF
TRBJ2-7 few TRBD2 TRBV29-1 14 TGCAGCGTTCGGATGGGACTAGCGGGGTCGGAGCAGTACTTC CSVRMGLAGSEQYF
TRBJ2-7 . TRBD2 TRBV29-1 17 TGCAGCGTTGAAGTTTGGGCCAGCGGGGAGATAATGCGACGTCGGAACTTC CSVEVWASGEIMRRRNF
TRBJ2-7 few . TRBV4-1 17 TGCGCCAGCAGCCAATCTCTTTTAAGCGCCCGGTGGTACGAGCAGTACTTC CASSQSLLSARWYEQYF
TRBJ2-7 . TRBD1 TRBV7-2 13 TGTGCCAGCAGCTACGGGACAGGGGACGAGCAGTACTTC CASSYGTGDEQYF
TRBJ2-3 . . TRBV19 13 TGTGCCAGTAGGACGGCCGGCACAGATACGCAGTATTTT CASRTAGTDTQYF
TRBJ2-1 . . TRBV29-1 12 TGCAGCGTTGTGCCCGGGTACAATGAGCAGTTCTTC CSVVPGYNEQFF
TRBJ2-3 . . TRBV29-1 16 TGCAGCGTGGTAACATTGGACAGTTGGGACACAGATACGCAGTATTTT CSVVTLDSWDTDTQYF
TRBJ1-2 . TRBD1 TRBV19 15 TGTGCCAGTAGCCTACGACAGGGGCTCTTTCGCGGCTACACCTTC CASSLRQGLFRGYTF
TRBJ2-7 . . TRBV5-1 14 TGCGCCAGCAGCCTGGAGGGCGCAGGCTACGAGCAGTACTTC CASSLEGAGYEQYF
TRBJ1-2 few TRBD1 TRBV19 14 TGTGCCAGTAGGCTACAGGGGGCTACCGATGGCTACACCTTC CASRLQGATDGYTF
TRBJ2-1 few . TRBV2 15 TGTGCCAGCAGTGAAACGGCCGAGACAGCCCCAGAGCAGTTCTTC CASSETAETAPEQFF
TRBJ2-7 few TRBD2 TRBV28 14 TGTGCCAGCACCCCTAGCGGGAGCCGGGTCGAGCAGTACTTC CASTPSGSRVEQYF
TRBJ1-2 . . TRBV29-1 11 TGCAGCGTTCTGCAGGGGTCTAAGAACACCTTC CSVLQGSKNTF
TRBJ2-7 . . TRBV7-6 16 TGTGCCAGCAGCGACGTCACCGTGGAGGGTGGACTCGAGCAGTACTTC CASSDVTVEGGLEQYF
TRBJ2-7 few . TRBV7-9 13 TGTGCCAGCAGCCCCACCGCATTATACGAGCAGTACTTC CASSPTALYEQYF
TRBJ1-1 few . TRBV29-1 14 TGCAGCGGCGGAATCGGGGGGCAGAACACTGAAGCTTTCTTT CSGGIGGQNTEAFF
TRBJ2-5 few . TRBV27 14 TGTGCCAGCAGTCCGTGGACAGCCCAAGAGACCCAGTACTTC CASSPWTAQETQYF
TRBJ2-3 . . TRBV25-1 14 TGTGCCAGCAGTGAATTTGGCCGGATGGATACGCAGTATTTT CASSEFGRMDTQYF
TRBJ2-7 . TRBD1 TRBV28 15 TGTGCCAGCAGATTAACCGGGACAGGGAACTACGAGCAGTACTTC CASRLTGTGNYEQYF
TRBJ2-5 . . TRBV5-6 14 TGTGCCAGCAGCGTTAAGGGGGTCGGAGAGACCCAGTACTTC CASSVKGVGETQYF
TRBJ2-2 . TRBD2 TRBV29-1 16 TGCAGCGTAGCCGGACTAGCGGGAGGAAACACCGGGGAGCTGTTTTTT CSVAGLAGGNTGELFF
TRBJ2-2 . . TRBV27 15 TGTGCCAGCACAAAAGGGTGGGCGAACACCGGGGAGCTGTTTTTT CASTKGWANTGELFF
TRBJ2-7 . . TRBV30 12 TGTGCCTGGAGTGTGAGCGGCTACGAGCAGTACTTC CAWSVSGYEQYF
TRBJ2-1 once . TRBV4-3 16 TGCGCCAGCAGCCAAGAACGACGGGACCCTTACAATGAGCAGTTCTTC CASSQERRDPYNEQFF
TRBJ2-7 . . TRBV7-2 13 TGTGCCAGCAGCTTAAGTGTGAACTACGAGCAGTACTTC CASSLSVNYEQYF
TRBJ2-7 . . TRBV30 14 TGTGCCTGGGACACGGACAGAGGGCCCTACGAGCAGTACTTC CAWDTDRGPYEQYF